These 31 T cell receptor beta chains were all obtained from the same sample, sequenced in a study of post-analysis software for immune sequencing data. The TCR beta cDNA libraries carried unique molecular identifiers. TCRdb passed the PCR reads through MiXCR, listing each CDR3 protein once. The repertoire has around 250,000 distinct CDR3 sequences, about 38% of them found once; the top ten carry 4% to 6%. Their antigens are not known. Points from the study as a whole: Among roughly five TRBV segments more frequent in patients than controls were TRBV5-6, TRBV5-1 and TRBV20-1.

Sequenced input: blood. The receptors shown here come from a girl under 18 with multiple sclerosis.

This chain links TRBV6-6 with TRBJ2-5, with D possibly being TRBD2 (6 bases). Germline CDR1 and CDR2: MNHNY and SVGAGI (reference sequence). The V and J ends lost 3 bases and 2 bases respectively, with 16 bases between them. The CDR3 contains 16 residues. The chain's CDR3 is CASSYIILAEQETQYF. CDR3 bases: TGTGCCAGCAGTTATATAATATTAGCGGAGCAAGAGACCCAGTACTTC.

V usage is TRBV6-6 and J usage is TRBJ1-5; unclear D gene. The CDR3 contains 14 residues. Trimming shortened V by 2 bases and J by 3 bases, and 8 bases separated the two germline ends. From germline, CDR1 is MNHNY and CDR2 SVGAGI (reference sequence). In DNA, the CDR3 is TGTGCCAGCAGTTACCCCGTATACAATCAGCCCCAGCATTTT. Its protein product is CASSYPVYNQPQHF.

This clonotype has a count of ten or more. As DNA, the CDR3 is TGCAGTGCTGGGACAGGGGAAGAGACCCAGTACTTC. This codes for CSAGTGEETQYF. The gene calls are TRBV20-1 and TRBJ2-5; 10 bases align to TRBD1. J gave up 3 bases and V 5 bases, and 0 bases lay outside the gene matches. This CDR3 is 12 amino acids long. The V gene's germline CDR1 is DFQATT and CDR2 SNEGSKA (reference sequence).

The chain employs TRBV11-2 and TRBJ2-2, with 7 nucleotides matching TRBD2. V lost 5 bases and J lost 2; bases outside the gene matches: 8. Germline V gene data show CDR1 as SGHAT and CDR2 as FQNNGV. The CDR3 totals 16 residues. The CDR3 DNA reads TGTGCCAGCAGCCCTATCGGGGGGTCTAACACCGGGGAGCTGTTTTTT. Translation: CASSPIGGSNTGELFF.

This clonotype came up many times. The J gene is TRBJ1-2, the V gene TRBV7-9; D gene uncertain. The CDR3 length is 14 residues. With 5 bases removed from V and 2 bases from J, the gap between germline ends came to 12 bases. Germline CDR1 and CDR2: SEHNR and FQNEAQ (reference sequence). The CDR3: CASSIPGENYGYTF. Here the CDR3 DNA reads TGTGCCAGCAGCATCCCAGGCGAAAACTATGGCTACACCTTC.

The CDR3 bases are TGTGCCAGCAGCTTAGGAGTCACGAGCTCCTACGAGCAGTACTTC. Translated, it gives CASSLGVTSSYEQYF. The chain combines TRBV7-8 with TRBJ2-7; no definite D call. In germline, CDR1 is SGHVS, CDR2 FQNEAQ. The V gene lost 1 base and the J gene lost 0 bases, with 10 bases spanning the gap. The CDR3 is made up of 15 amino acids. The entire variable domain, with the rest obtained from reference TRBV7-8 and TRBJ2-7, is as follows: GAGVSQSPRYKVAKRGQDVALRCDPISGHVSLFWYQQALGQGPEFLTYFQNEAQLDKSGLPSDRFFAERPEGSVSTLKIQRTQQEDSAVYLCASSLGVTSSYEQYFGPGTRLTVT.

With respect to this clonotype: A single base separates this from a much larger clone, so it may be a read error. J is TRBJ2-1 and V is TRBV24-1; D unclear. There are 11 residues in the CDR3. Germline V gives CDR1 KGHDR, CDR2 SFDVKD. The CDR3 coding sequence is TGTACCACGACCAGAGGTGATGAGCAGTTCTTC. Translation gives CTTTRGDEQFF.

The chain employs TRBV4-2 and TRBJ1-3; D is undetermined. In germline, CDR1 is LGHNA, CDR2 YNFKEQ. The CDR3 runs 15 residues. V was trimmed by 0 bases and J by 3 bases, leaving 9 bases between them. Here the CDR3 DNA reads TGTGCCAGCAGCCAAGAGCGGTTCAGTGGAAACACCATATATTTT. This encodes CASSQERFSGNTIYF.

This clonotype was observed a few times. The chain recombines TRBV5-1 with TRBJ2-5; 10 bases agree with TRBD1. This CDR3 has 16 residues. The ends lost 0 bases at V and 3 bases at J; junction bases unmatched: 5. The germline V gene has CDR1 SGHRS and CDR2 YFSETQ. CDR3 nucleotide sequence: TGCGCCAGCAGCTTGGGTCCGGGACAGGGGAAAGAGACCCAGTACTTC. Protein: CASSLGPGQGKETQYF.

The V call is TRBV5-1, the J call TRBJ2-3; tentative D call: TRBD1 (6 bases). Germline loops: CDR1 SGHRS, CDR2 YFSETQ. CDR3 length: 15 residues. V was cut by 0 bases and J by 0 bases, with 8 bases left in between. CDR3 sequence: CASSLGQESTDTQYF. Written as DNA, the CDR3 is TGCGCCAGCAGCTTGGGACAGGAGAGCACAGATACGCAGTATTTT.

V and J are TRBV12-3 or TRBV12-4 and TRBJ1-5; D unclear. Trimming removed 1 base from V and 4 bases from J, with 17 bases in between. This CDR3 region has 17 residues. Written as DNA, the CDR3 is TGTGCCAGCAGTTTAGGGCCCAACAGACGAATGAATCAGCCCCAGCATTTT. Translation gives CASSLGPNRRMNQPQHF.

This clonotype was found a few times. The rearrangement joins TRBV28 to TRBJ1-2; the D gene is possibly TRBD1 (6 bases). Trimming stripped 3 bases from V and 7 bases from J, with 15 bases between. The CDR3 totals 14 residues. CDR1 is MDHEN and CDR2 is SYDVKM in the germline V gene. The CDR3 spells CASSFQGTSVGYTF. Here the CDR3 DNA reads TGTGCCAGCAGTTTCCAGGGGACGTCGGTTGGCTACACCTTC.

This clonotype came up once. The chain has TRBV29-1 and TRBJ2-1; tentatively, D is TRBD2 (6 bases). Germline V gene data show CDR1 as SQVTM and CDR2 as ANQGSEA. This CDR3 spans 14 amino acids. Trimming removed 5 bases from V and 5 bases from J, with 16 bases in between. The CDR3 reads CSVRRGTGHNEQFF. The CDR3 region has the DNA TGCAGCGTTCGACGGGGGACGGGACACAATGAGCAGTTCTTC.

This clonotype occurred many times. The rearrangement uses TRBV11-2 and TRBJ1-5; unclear D gene. Trimming pared 4 bases from V and 0 bases from J, leaving 7 bases between. CDR1 SGHAT and CDR2 FQNNGV come from the germline V gene. This CDR3 comprises 14 residues. In DNA form, the CDR3 reads TGTGCCAGCAGCTCCCTTGATAGCAATCAGCCCCAGCATTTT. Its protein is CASSSLDSNQPQHF.

Points on this clonotype: One end of the junction is discordant with germline, which a read error may explain. CDR3 DNA: TGTGCCAGCAGGGTAGCGGGCACAGATACACAGTATTTT. It encodes CASRVAGTDTQYF. The chain couples TRBV7-2 to TRBJ2-3; 7 positions match TRBD2. The CDR3 runs to 13 residues. Germline values: CDR1 SGHTA, CDR2 FQGNSA.

This clonotype was counted only a few times. The chain joins TRBV7-2 to TRBJ2-7; tentative D call: TRBD1 (5 bases). Germline-derived CDR1 and CDR2 are SGHTA and FQGNSA. The CDR3 is made up of 15 amino acids. Trimming left V 5 bases short and J 5 bases short, with 19 bases between. The CDR3 sequence: CASSHIERPGHEQYF. In nucleotides, the CDR3 is TGTGCCAGCAGCCATATCGAGCGCCCAGGGCACGAGCAGTACTTC.

Comments on this clonotype: This could be a read error, since a much larger clone is one nucleotide away. The chain has TRBV7-9 and TRBJ2-1, with 8 bases aligning to TRBD2. Matching the DNA end better, TRBJ2-7 makes the J call doubtful. CDR3 length: 16 amino acids. CDR1 SEHNR and CDR2 FQNEAQ come from the germline V gene (reference sequence). CDR3 nucleotides: TGTGCCAGCAGCCGGGTAGCGGGGAGCTCCTACAATGAGCAGTACTTC. It encodes CASSRVAGSSYNEQYF.

This clonotype was observed many times. In DNA form, the CDR3 reads TGCGCCAGCAGCAGGAACAGGGGCTACAATGAGCAGTTCTTC. Translation: CASSRNRGYNEQFF. The chain combines TRBV5-1 with TRBJ2-1; 7 positions agree with TRBD1. The CDR3 consists of 14 residues. The V gene's germline CDR1 is SGHRS and CDR2 YFSETQ. J gave up 3 bases and V 4 bases, and 4 bases lay outside the gene matches.

This clonotype has a handful of counts. A single base separates this from a much larger clone, so it may be a read error. The genes are TRBV5-6 and TRBJ2-1; 7 nucleotides line up with TRBD1. Germline lookup yields CDR1 SGHDT and CDR2 YYEEEE. There are 13 residues in the CDR3. CDR3 amino acids: CTSSLDRNNEQFF. CDR3 nucleotides: TGTACCAGCAGCTTGGACAGGAACAATGAGCAGTTCTTC.

There are a few counts of this clonotype. Sequence at one end of the junction differs from germline and may be a read error. The V and J genes are TRBV4-1 and TRBJ1-5, with 7 bases aligning to TRBD1. The CDR3 length is 15 residues. Germline V gene data show CDR1 as MGHRA and CDR2 as YSYEKL. This chain's CDR3 is CASGQAATGNQPQHF. The CDR3 nucleotides read TGCGCCAGCGGCCAAGCAGCGACAGGGAATCAGCCCCAGCATTTT.

In this sample, this clonotype turned up a few times. The chain employs TRBV7-3 and TRBJ1-1; D gene ambiguous. Germline assignment: CDR1 SGHTA and CDR2 FQGTGA. Trimming pared 0 bases from V and 0 bases from J, leaving 8 bases between. The CDR3 is made up of 15 amino acids. The CDR3 region is CASSLTGNMNTEAFF. The CDR3 DNA is TGTGCCAGCAGCTTAACAGGAAATATGAACACTGAAGCTTTCTTT.

This clonotype has a count of ten or more. The genes are TRBV4-1 and TRBJ2-1; no definite D call. Germline-derived CDR1 and CDR2 are MGHRA and YSYEKL. This CDR3 contains 16 residues. Trimming cost V 8 bases and J 1 base, with 18 bases left between them. The CDR3 DNA is TGCGCCAGCCGGTTCAGCGACGACTCTTCCTACAATGAGCAGTTCTTC. Protein product: CASRFSDDSSYNEQFF.

V is TRBV20-1 and J is TRBJ2-4, with D uncertain. The V gene's germline CDR1 is DFQATT and CDR2 SNEGSKA (reference sequence). CDR3 length equals 13 residues. Trimming shortened V by 4 bases and J by 7 bases, and 14 bases separated the two germline ends. The CDR3 reads CSANGRSVNIQYF. CDR3 sequence (DNA): TGCAGTGCTAACGGACGGAGTGTGAACATTCAGTACTTC.

On this clonotype: A read error may produce the germline difference seen at one junction end. V usage is TRBV19 and J usage is TRBJ2-1; D unresolved. Germline loops: CDR1 LNHDA, CDR2 SQIVND (reference sequence). The CDR3 is 15 residues long. The CDR3 region is CTSSQTLPGVPEQFF. The CDR3 coding sequence is TGTACCAGTAGTCAGACCCTTCCGGGCGTCCCTGAGCAGTTCTTC.

This clonotype was counted only a few times. The rearrangement links TRBV19 to TRBJ1-5; D is ambiguous. V lost 1 base, J lost 0 bases, and 4 bases lay in between. The length of the CDR3 is 14 residues. CDR1 is LNHDA, CDR2 SQIVND, per germline (reference sequence). CDR3 protein: CASSIGYSNQPQHF. Written as DNA, the CDR3 is TGTGCCAGTAGTATAGGATATAGCAATCAGCCCCAGCATTTT. Filled out from reference TRBV19 and TRBJ1-5, the complete variable domain reads DGGITQSPKYLFRKEGQNVTLSCEQNLNHDAMYWYRQDPGQGLRLIYYSQIVNDFQKGDIAEGYSVSREKKESFPLTVTSAQKNPTAFYLCASSIGYSNQPQHFGDGTRLSIL.

The chain joins TRBV6-1 to TRBJ2-7, with D unresolved. CDR1 is MNHNS and CDR2 is SASEGT in the germline V gene. CDR3 length equals 11 residues. The V end lost 5 bases, the J end lost 5 bases, and 7 bases lay between the germline ends. CDR3 DNA: TGTGCCAGCAGTTTCGTCGACGAGCAGTACTTC. It translates to CASSFVDEQYF.

This clonotype was seen at least ten times. This chain joins TRBV28 and TRBJ1-2; D gene ambiguous. The CDR3 totals 14 residues. V was cut by 3 bases and J by 4 bases, with 12 bases left in between. The germline gives CDR1 MDHEN, CDR2 SYDVKM. CDR3 in DNA: TGTGCCAGCAGTTTCATCGACGGTACCTATGGCTACACCTTC. It specifies CASSFIDGTYGYTF.

This clonotype has at least ten counts. V gene TRBV7-8 combines with J gene TRBJ2-7; D is ambiguous. Germline loops: CDR1 SGHVS, CDR2 FQNEAQ. The CDR3 runs to 13 residues. V was clipped by 1 base and J by 2 bases, with 6 bases between them. The chain's CDR3 is CASSLGETYEQYF. In nucleotides, the CDR3 is TGTGCCAGCAGCTTAGGCGAGACCTACGAGCAGTACTTC.

With regard to this clonotype: A read error may be the cause here, since a much bigger clone is one base away. This sequence joins TRBV4-1 and TRBJ2-4; maybe TRBD2 (6 bases). The tail of the sequence fits TRBJ2-7 better, so the J call may be wrong. The CDR3 covers 13 residues. CDR1 is MGHRA, CDR2 YSYEKL, per germline. CDR3 protein: CASRGTSGHEQYF. CDR3 bases: TGCGCCAGCAGGGGGACTTCGGGGCACGAGCAGTACTTC.

This clonotype was detected ten times or more. The chain has TRBV15 and TRBJ2-5; TRBD1 is a possible D gene (5 bases). Germline CDR1 LNHNV, CDR2 YYDKDF (reference sequence). There are 14 residues in the CDR3. Trimming stripped 0 bases from V and 5 bases from J, with 10 bases between. CDR3 in DNA: TGTGCCACCAGCAGAGACGCAGGGTCCGAGACCCAGTACTTC. Its protein product is CATSRDAGSETQYF. The complete variable domain, with remaining parts taken from reference TRBV15 and TRBJ2-5, reads DAMVIQNPRYQVTQFGKPVTLSCSQTLNHNVMYWYQQKSSQAPKLLFHYYDKDFNNEADTPDNFQSRRPNTSFCFLDIRSPGLGDTAMYLCATSRDAGSETQYFGPGTRLLVL.

This clonotype occurred a few times. The chain joins TRBV20-1 to TRBJ2-4; 7 bases align to TRBD2. Matching the DNA end better, TRBJ2-7 makes the J call doubtful. CDR1 is DFQATT and CDR2 is SNEGSKA in the germline V gene (reference sequence). The CDR3 consists of 12 residues. CDR3 DNA: TGCAGTGCTAGAGAGCGGGAGTACGAGCAGTACTTC. It yields the protein CSAREREYEQYF.